These 20 T cell receptor beta chains were all obtained from the same sample, sequenced in a study of T cell repertoires in ileal Crohn's disease. TCRdb's copy holds only in-frame clones and misses some; the assay was immunoSEQ multiplex PCR. This table has some 12,000 clones, roughly 72% appearing once. The sequenced material came from ileal tissue. These receptors were obtained from an adult with Crohn's disease.

This chain joins TRBV5-1 and TRBJ2-7, with TRBD1 as a possible D gene (6 bases). The CDR3 is made up of 15 amino acids. Deletions cut 4 bases from V and 0 bases from J, with 14 bases between. The V gene's germline CDR1 is SGHRS and CDR2 YFSETQ. The CDR3 DNA follows: TGCGCCAGCAGCCGGGACAAAACCAGCTCCTACGAGCAGTACTTC. Translated: CASSRDKTSSYEQYF.

CDR3 region: CASSIQRGSEQFF. The CDR3 region has the DNA TGTGCCAGTAGTATTCAGCGGGGGAGTGAGCAGTTCTTC. This chain links TRBV19 with TRBJ2-1; 8 nucleotides agree with TRBD2. This CDR3 region has 13 residues. The germline CDR1 and CDR2 sequences are LNHDA and SQIVND (reference sequence). The trim removed 3 bases at V and 9 bases at J, leaving 4 bases unmatched.

The V gene is TRBV6-6, the J gene TRBJ2-2, with 7 bases aligning to TRBD1. CDR1 and CDR2 (germline): MNHNY, SVGAGI (reference sequence). The junction had 7 bases not matched to a gene; V was cut back by 6 bases and J by 6 bases. The CDR3 has 14 residues. CDR3 nucleotides: TGTGCCAGCAGAGACAGGGTTGTGGCCGGGGAGCTGTTTTTT. Amino acid sequence: CASRDRVVAGELFF.

The V call is TRBV2, the J call TRBJ1-2, with 7 bases identical to TRBD1. CDR3 size: 13 residues. The trim removed 8 bases at V and 4 bases at J, leaving 7 bases unmatched. In germline, CDR1 is SNHLY, CDR2 FYNNEI. CDR3 loop: CASRGQAFYGYTF. CDR3 nucleotide sequence: TGTGCCAGCCGAGGACAGGCCTTCTATGGCTACACCTTC.

The J gene is TRBJ2-7, the V gene TRBV5-1; TRBD2 matches at 8 bases. V was pared by 4 bases and J by 6 bases, with 12 bases of the junction left unmatched. The CDR3 has 15 amino acids. In germline, CDR1 is SGHRS, CDR2 YFSETQ. The CDR3 region has the DNA TGCGCCAGCAGCGGGGGTCTAGCGGGTTATGTCGAGCAGTACTTC. It yields the protein CASSGGLAGYVEQYF.

The chain links TRBV9 to TRBJ2-5; the D is unclear. V lost 0 bases and J 2 bases, leaving 8 bases between the germline ends. CDR3 length: 14 residues. Germline CDR1 and CDR2: SGDLS and YYNGEE. This CDR3 is CASSVESYQETQYF. The CDR3 bases are TGTGCCAGCAGCGTAGAGAGTTATCAAGAGACCCAGTACTTC. The complete variable domain, with remaining parts taken from reference TRBV9 and TRBJ2-5, reads DSGVTQTPKHLITATGQRVTLRCSPRSGDLSVYWYQQSLDQGLQFLIQYYNGEERAKGNILERFSAQQFPDLHSELNLSSLELGDSALYFCASSVESYQETQYFGPGTRLLVL.

The rearrangement uses TRBV11-3 and TRBJ2-7, with 9 bases lining up with TRBD2. The junction had 5 bases not matched to a gene; V was cut back by 8 bases and J by 3 bases. The CDR3 has 13 amino acids. Germline-derived CDR1 and CDR2 are SGHNT and YENEEA. Here the CDR3 reads CASQGTSHYEQYF. The CDR3 DNA is TGTGCCAGCCAAGGGACTAGCCACTACGAGCAGTACTTC.

The CDR3: CASSGGQSSGNTIYF. CDR3 nucleotides: TGTGCCAGCAGTGGGGGGCAGTCCTCTGGAAACACCATATATTTT. The chain combines TRBV2 with TRBJ1-3; possibly TRBD1 for D (6 bases). Looked up from germline, CDR1 is SNHLY and CDR2 is FYNNEI. Trimming took off 4 bases at V and 0 bases at J, with 10 bases between the two ends. This CDR3 is 15 amino acids long.

By share, this clone ranks as medium-sized. The chain has TRBV7-9 and TRBJ2-1; D possibly corresponds to TRBD1 (6 bases). The CDR3 is made up of 12 amino acids. Per the germline V gene, CDR1 is SEHNR and CDR2 is FQNEAQ (reference sequence). V shed 6 bases and J shed 14 bases, with 17 bases lying between them. The CDR3 sequence: CASSPGVSREFF. For the CDR3, the DNA is TGTGCCAGCAGTCCAGGGGTTTCGCGGGAGTTCTTC.

The chain has TRBV5-1 and TRBJ2-2, with D tentatively TRBD1 (5 bases). This CDR3 region has 15 residues. Germline V gene data show CDR1 as SGHRS and CDR2 as YFSETQ. V dropped 3 bases and J dropped 0 bases, with 9 bases sitting between them. CDR3 sequence: CASSSQVANTGELFF. In DNA form, the CDR3 reads TGCGCCAGCAGCTCACAGGTCGCGAACACCGGGGAGCTGTTTTTT.

This chain links TRBV5-1 with TRBJ2-5; D is unresolved. Deletions cut 3 bases from V and 0 bases from J, with 6 bases between. The CDR3 sequence is 13 residues long. Germline V lookup: CDR1 SGHRS, CDR2 YFSETQ. This chain's CDR3 is CASSWANQETQYF. CDR3 nucleotides: TGCGCCAGCAGCTGGGCCAACCAAGAGACCCAGTACTTC.

This clone was picked up one time. The chain joins TRBV19 to TRBJ2-5; 11 nucleotides match TRBD2. The junction had 4 bases not matched to a gene; V was cut back by 3 bases and J by 7 bases. The CDR3 runs to 14 residues. Germline V CDR1 and CDR2: LNHDA, SQIVND (reference sequence). The CDR3 DNA is TGTGCCAGTAGTATGGGACTAGCGGATAGGACCCAGTACTTC. Protein product: CASSMGLADRTQYF.

This clone turned up a few times. V and J are TRBV5-1 and TRBJ2-7, with TRBD1 matching over 7 bases. V lost 4 bases to trimming and J lost 5 bases; unmatched junction nucleotides: 15. Germline CDR1 and CDR2: SGHRS and YFSETQ. This CDR3 is built from 16 residues. CDR3 nucleotide sequence: TGCGCCAGCAGCCCGGGCGGCACAGGGGACATGAACGAGCAGTACTTC. Amino acids: CASSPGGTGDMNEQYF. The full variable domain, in which reference TRBV5-1 and TRBJ2-7 provide the parts outside the CDR3, is KAGVTQTPRYLIKTRGQQVTLSCSPISGHRSVSWYQQTPGQGLQFLFEYFSETQRNKGNFPGRFSGRQFSNSRSEMNVSTLELGDSALYLCASSPGGTGDMNEQYFGPGTRLTVT.

The rearrangement links TRBV11-3 to TRBJ1-1, with a weak D call TRBD1 (6 bases). The CDR3 runs 14 residues. V dropped 2 bases and J dropped 1 base, with 8 bases sitting between them. CDR1 is SGHNT and CDR2 is YENEEA in the germline V gene. DNA for the CDR3: TGTGCCAGCAGCTTATTACAGGGGAACACTGAAGCTTTCTTT. Its translation: CASSLLQGNTEAFF.

This clone was detected once. The genes are TRBV7-2 and TRBJ1-2; 8 nucleotides agree with TRBD1. Trimming removed 5 bases from V and 3 bases from J; junction bases left unmatched: 8. Germline loops: CDR1 SGHTA, CDR2 FQGNSA. The CDR3 loop spans 15 amino acids. The CDR3 loop is CASSPRTGTHYGYTF. For the CDR3, the DNA is TGTGCCAGCAGCCCAAGGACAGGGACCCACTATGGCTACACCTTC.

This chain links TRBV7-8 with TRBJ2-3; the match to TRBD2 covers 12 bases. After removal of 5 bases from V and 6 bases from J, the junction contained 3 bases not matched to a gene. The germline gives CDR1 SGHVS, CDR2 FQNEAQ. This CDR3 is 14 amino acids long. CDR3 DNA sequence: TGTGCCAGCAGCCTCGGACTAGCGGGGGATACGCAGTATTTT. It is translated as CASSLGLAGDTQYF.

The chain combines TRBV29-1 with TRBJ1-1; D call uncertain. The germline V and J ends were trimmed by 3 bases and 4 bases, with 6 bases remaining between them. The germline V gene has CDR1 SQVTM and CDR2 ANQGSEA. The CDR3 runs to 11 residues. The CDR3 DNA sequence: TGCAGCGTTGATTCGGGCACTGAAGCTTTCTTT. This translates into CSVDSGTEAFF. The whole variable domain, remainder taken from reference TRBV29-1 and TRBJ1-1, is SAVISQKPSRDICQRGTSLTIQCQVDSQVTMMFWYRQQPGQSLTLIATANQGSEATYESGFVIDKFPISRPNLTFSTLTVSNMSPEDSSIYLCSVDSGTEAFFGQGTRLTVV.

The V call is TRBV5-1, the J call TRBJ1-3, with TRBD1 as a possible D gene (6 bases). The V gene lost 0 bases and the J gene lost 2 bases, with 9 bases spanning the gap. CDR3 length: 15 amino acids. Germline values: CDR1 SGHRS, CDR2 YFSETQ. The CDR3 nucleotides are TGCGCCAGCAGCTTGGAAACAGGGCCTGGAAACACCATATATTTT. Amino acids: CASSLETGPGNTIYF.

V gene TRBV5-1 combines with J gene TRBJ1-2; perhaps TRBD1 as D (6 bases). Trimming stripped 4 bases from V and 4 bases from J, with 17 bases between. Germline values: CDR1 SGHRS, CDR2 YFSETQ. The CDR3 is 15 amino acids. The CDR3 DNA follows: TGCGCCAGCAGCGAGGGGGGGGCGCCTAGCTATGGCTACACCTTC. Encoded protein: CASSEGGAPSYGYTF.

This chain links TRBV2 with TRBJ2-5; 8 bases are shared with TRBD1. With V trimmed by 0 bases and J by 2 bases, 11 bases remained unmatched. Germline V gene sequence: CDR1 SNHLY, CDR2 FYNNEI. This CDR3 comprises 18 residues. CDR3 nucleotide sequence: TGTGCCAGCAGTGAAGCGGACAGGGAAAGGGATCCTCAAGAGACCCAGTACTTC. Translating it yields CASSEADRERDPQETQYF.